One sample yielded the 20 T cell receptor beta chains listed below, sequenced in a study of cytomegalovirus exposure and HLA in healthy donors. Some clones are missing from TCRdb's copy, which holds only in-frame ones; the method was immunoSEQ multiplex PCR. Of about 130,000 clones in the sample, 94% were seen once. Sequenced material: PBMCs. These receptors originate from a woman under 30 in good health and CMV-seronegative.

The J gene is TRBJ1-5, the V gene TRBV6-1; D is possibly TRBD1 (5 bases). CDR3 length: 13 amino acids. Germline assignment: CDR1 MNHNS and CDR2 SASEGT. The V and J ends lost 1 base and 7 bases respectively, with 8 bases between them. The CDR3 region is CASSEGGPQPQHF. In DNA, the CDR3 is TGTGCCAGCAGTGAAGGGGGCCCCCAGCCCCAGCATTTT.

The chain links TRBV27 to TRBJ2-1, with 9 bases lining up with TRBD1. The CDR3 consists of 15 residues. Germline trimming cut 6 bases from V and 4 bases from J; bases unmatched to any gene: 7. Germline values: CDR1 MNHEY, CDR2 SMNVEV (reference sequence). The CDR3 nucleotides read TGTGCCAGCAGGGAAACAGGGGGCGCATACAATGAGCAGTTCTTC. Amino acid sequence: CASRETGGAYNEQFF.

V is TRBV18 and J is TRBJ1-1; 12 nucleotides agree with TRBD1. Germline CDR1 is KGHSH and CDR2 is LQKENI. This CDR3 is built from 18 residues. With 4 bases clipped from V and 5 bases from J, the junction kept 14 bases outside the gene matches. CDR3 loop: CASSRTGTGGGWITEAFF. DNA of the CDR3: TGTGCCAGCTCACGTACCGGGACAGGGGGCGGTTGGATTACTGAAGCTTTCTTT.

The rearrangement joins TRBV5-4 to TRBJ2-7, with 7 bases lining up with TRBD2. Trimming at V came to 4 bases and at J to 6 bases, leaving 7 bases not matched to a gene. In germline, CDR1 is SGHNT, CDR2 YYREEE (reference sequence). The CDR3 length is 13 residues. In DNA form, the CDR3 reads TGTGCCAGCAGCCCCGGGGGGTCGAGCGAGCAGTACTTC. This gives the protein CASSPGGSSEQYF.

The rearrangement links TRBV2 to TRBJ2-1; 9 bases align to TRBD2. Germline V gives CDR1 SNHLY, CDR2 FYNNEI. The CDR3 sequence is 14 residues long. V gave up 6 bases and J gave up 7 bases; unmatched junction bases: 7. The chain's CDR3 is CASRDSGGTNEQFF. CDR3 nucleotides: TGTGCCAGCAGGGACAGCGGGGGGACTAATGAGCAGTTCTTC.

This clone was counted once. This chain uses TRBV30 with TRBJ1-2; D is undetermined. This CDR3 has 12 residues. The germline V and J ends were trimmed by 1 base and 6 bases, with 9 bases remaining between them. Germline assignment: CDR1 GTSNPN and CDR2 SVGIG (reference sequence). The CDR3 DNA is TGTGCCTGGAGTGGAGGGTTTGATGGCTACACCTTC. Its protein product is CAWSGGFDGYTF.

This sequence joins TRBV2 and TRBJ2-2; 8 bases are shared with TRBD2. The CDR3 loop spans 14 amino acids. Unmatched junction bases numbered 1, after V lost 7 bases and J lost 0 bases. Germline V CDR1 and CDR2: SNHLY, FYNNEI. The CDR3 loop reads CASKLAANTGELFF. CDR3 nucleotide sequence: TGTGCCAGCAAACTAGCGGCGAACACCGGGGAGCTGTTTTTT.

J is TRBJ2-1 and V is TRBV6-4; TRBD1 agrees at 8 bases. The CDR3 spans 13 residues. J was trimmed by 8 bases and V by 4 bases; bases with no gene match: 4. Per the germline V gene, CDR1 is MRHNA and CDR2 is SNTAGT. The CDR3 DNA reads TGTGCCAGCAGTGTACAGGGGGGCCATGAGCAGTTCTTC. Translation: CASSVQGGHEQFF.

The chain carries TRBV19 and TRBJ2-1; the match to TRBD2 covers 9 bases. V was clipped by 5 bases and J by 2 bases; unmatched bases: 4. The germline CDR1 and CDR2 sequences are LNHDA and SQIVND (reference sequence). The CDR3 extends over 15 amino acids. CDR3 nucleotide sequence: TGTGCCAGTAGTCTTAGCGGGAGCCCCTACAATGAGCAGTTCTTC. Translating it yields CASSLSGSPYNEQFF.

Details on this clone: Other DNA sequences in the same sample also yield this CDR3. The rearrangement uses TRBV9 and TRBJ1-3; D ambiguous. Deletions cut 4 bases from V and 0 bases from J, with 2 bases between. CDR3 length: 12 residues. Germline-derived CDR1 and CDR2 are SGDLS and YYNGEE. Here the CDR3 reads CASSHSGNTIYF. CDR3 DNA sequence: TGTGCCAGCAGCCACTCTGGAAACACCATATATTTT.

In its sample, this clone was seen once. V gene TRBV28 combines with J gene TRBJ2-1; 11 bases fit TRBD2. After removal of 9 bases from V and 4 bases from J, the junction contained 5 bases not matched to a gene. The CDR3 length is 14 residues. Germline lookup yields CDR1 MDHEN and CDR2 SYDVKM. The CDR3 nucleotides read TGTGCCAGTTCGACTAGCGGGGAGTACAATGAGCAGTTCTTC. Protein sequence: CASSTSGEYNEQFF.

The CDR3 coding sequence is TGTGCCAGCAGTGAAGGCAGGGTCTATGGCTACACCTTC. Translating it yields CASSEGRVYGYTF. The chain joins TRBV6-1 to TRBJ1-2; weak D call: TRBD1 (5 bases). The V gene lost 1 base and the J gene lost 4 bases, with 7 bases spanning the gap. The CDR3 loop spans 13 amino acids. Germline V gene data show CDR1 as MNHNS and CDR2 as SASEGT.

The rearrangement joins TRBV9 to TRBJ2-2, with D unresolved. Germline CDR1 SGDLS, CDR2 YYNGEE. Between the trimmed V and J ends, which lost 4 bases and 5 bases, there was a span of 9 bases. This CDR3 is built from 13 residues. The CDR3 nucleotides are TGTGCCAGCAGCTCGACTCGTACCGGGGAGCTGTTTTTT. This codes for CASSSTRTGELFF. Using reference TRBV9 and TRBJ2-2 for the parts outside the CDR3, the full variable domain is DSGVTQTPKHLITATGQRVTLRCSPRSGDLSVYWYQQSLDQGLQFLIQYYNGEERAKGNILERFSAQQFPDLHSELNLSSLELGDSALYFCASSSTRTGELFFGEGSRLTVL.

The chain couples TRBV5-1 to TRBJ2-5, with TRBD2 matching 10 bases. The germline V gene has CDR1 SGHRS and CDR2 YFSETQ. V shed 4 bases, J shed 5 bases, and the junction held 14 bases outside the gene matches. The CDR3 sequence is 17 residues long. The CDR3 here is CASSEGAGGSVGETQYF. The CDR3, as DNA: TGCGCCAGCAGCGAAGGAGCGGGAGGGTCAGTGGGTGAGACCCAGTACTTC.

The V gene is TRBV2, the J gene TRBJ1-1; the D is unclear. The CDR3 sequence is 13 residues long. The ends were cut back, 4 bases at V and 3 bases at J, with 9 bases in the middle. The germline V gene has CDR1 SNHLY and CDR2 FYNNEI. CDR3 in DNA: TGTGCCAGCAGTGTCGAGGGCTACACTGAAGCTTTCTTT. It specifies CASSVEGYTEAFF.

The chain combines TRBV30 with TRBJ2-7, with TRBD2 identical over 11 bases. Looked up from germline, CDR1 is GTSNPN and CDR2 is SVGIG (reference sequence). V shed 1 base and J 0 bases; nucleotides not matched to a gene: 8. The CDR3 sequence is 17 residues long. CDR3 sequence reads: CAWSGLAGGGDSYEQYF. DNA for the CDR3: TGTGCCTGGAGTGGGTTAGCGGGAGGGGGAGACTCCTACGAGCAGTACTTC.

This clone was observed once. V and J are TRBV28 and TRBJ1-6, with 7 nucleotides matching TRBD1. CDR1 is MDHEN and CDR2 is SYDVKM in the germline V gene. The CDR3 sequence is 15 residues long. V gave up 5 bases and J gave up 5 bases; unmatched junction bases: 6. CDR3 protein: CASSPGTANNSPLHF. The CDR3 bases are TGTGCCAGCAGTCCAGGGACAGCGAATAATTCACCCCTCCACTTT.

The chain carries TRBV18 and TRBJ1-1; D remains ambiguous. Germline V lookup: CDR1 KGHSH, CDR2 LQKENI. V was clipped by 4 bases and J by 0 bases, with 9 bases between them. This CDR3 comprises 14 residues. The CDR3 protein is CASSHGQVNTEAFF. The CDR3 DNA is TGTGCCAGCTCACATGGGCAGGTGAACACTGAAGCTTTCTTT.

The CDR3 sequence: CASSPGQGIRNEQFF. CDR3 sequence (DNA): TGTGCCAGCAGCCCCGGACAGGGGATCAGGAATGAGCAGTTCTTC. This chain joins TRBV6-5 and TRBJ2-1, with TRBD1 matching over 9 bases. The CDR3 consists of 15 residues. With V trimmed by 6 bases and J by 7 bases, 10 bases remained unmatched. Germline values: CDR1 MNHEY, CDR2 SVGAGI.

The genes are TRBV6-1 and TRBJ2-7; 8 nucleotides match TRBD1. CDR1 is MNHNS and CDR2 is SASEGT in the germline V gene. The CDR3 consists of 13 residues. The trim removed 10 bases at V and 3 bases at J, leaving 8 bases unmatched. The CDR3 nucleotides are TGTGCCACCTCGGGACAGGAGGGCTACGAGCAGTACTTC. This sequence encodes CATSGQEGYEQYF.